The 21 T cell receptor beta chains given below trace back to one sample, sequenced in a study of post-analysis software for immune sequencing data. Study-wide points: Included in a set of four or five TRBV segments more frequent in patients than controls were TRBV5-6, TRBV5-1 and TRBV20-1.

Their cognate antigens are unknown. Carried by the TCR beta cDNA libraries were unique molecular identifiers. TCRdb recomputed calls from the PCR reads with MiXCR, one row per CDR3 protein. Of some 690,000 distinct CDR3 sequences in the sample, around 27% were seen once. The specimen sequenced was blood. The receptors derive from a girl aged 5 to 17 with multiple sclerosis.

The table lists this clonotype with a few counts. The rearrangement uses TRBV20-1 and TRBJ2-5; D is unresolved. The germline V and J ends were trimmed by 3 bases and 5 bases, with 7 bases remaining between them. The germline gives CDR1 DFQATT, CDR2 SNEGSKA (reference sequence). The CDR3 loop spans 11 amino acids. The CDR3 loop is CSASFGETQYF. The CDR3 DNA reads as TGCAGTGCTAGTTTCGGGGAGACCCAGTACTTC.

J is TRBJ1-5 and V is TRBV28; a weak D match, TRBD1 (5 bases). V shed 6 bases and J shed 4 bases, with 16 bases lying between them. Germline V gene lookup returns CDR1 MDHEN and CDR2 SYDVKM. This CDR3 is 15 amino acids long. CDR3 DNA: TGTGCCAGCAGATTCACCGTCACAGGAAATCAGCCCCAGCATTTT. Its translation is CASRFTVTGNQPQHF.

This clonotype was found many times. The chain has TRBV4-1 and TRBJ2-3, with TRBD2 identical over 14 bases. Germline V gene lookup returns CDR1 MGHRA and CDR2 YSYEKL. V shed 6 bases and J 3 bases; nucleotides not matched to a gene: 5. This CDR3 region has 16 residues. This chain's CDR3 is CASRGRLAGGTDTQYF. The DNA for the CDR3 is TGCGCCAGCAGGGGCCGACTAGCGGGGGGGACAGATACGCAGTATTTT.

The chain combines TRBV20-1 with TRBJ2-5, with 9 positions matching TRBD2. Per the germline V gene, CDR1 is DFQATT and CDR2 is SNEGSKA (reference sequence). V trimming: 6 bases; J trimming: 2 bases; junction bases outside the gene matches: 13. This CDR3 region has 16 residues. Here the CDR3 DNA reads TGCAGTGCCGCGTTGTGGACTAGCGCACTACAAGAGACCCAGTACTTC. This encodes CSAALWTSALQETQYF.

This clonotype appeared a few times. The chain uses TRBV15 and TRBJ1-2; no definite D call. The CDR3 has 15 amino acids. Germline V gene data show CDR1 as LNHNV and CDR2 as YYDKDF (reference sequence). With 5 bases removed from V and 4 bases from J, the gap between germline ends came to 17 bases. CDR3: CATSLRAGRIYGYTF. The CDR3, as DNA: TGTGCCACCAGCCTACGGGCGGGTCGGATCTATGGCTACACCTTC. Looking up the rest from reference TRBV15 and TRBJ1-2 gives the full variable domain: DAMVIQNPRYQVTQFGKPVTLSCSQTLNHNVMYWYQQKSSQAPKLLFHYYDKDFNNEADTPDNFQSRRPNTSFCFLDIRSPGLGDTAMYLCATSLRAGRIYGYTFGSGTRLTVV.

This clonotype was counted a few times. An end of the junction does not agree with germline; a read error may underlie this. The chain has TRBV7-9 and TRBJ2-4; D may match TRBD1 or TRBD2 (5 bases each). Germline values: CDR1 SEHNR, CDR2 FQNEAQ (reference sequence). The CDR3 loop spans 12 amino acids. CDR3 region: CANSLERDPQYF. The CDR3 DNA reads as TGTGCCAACAGCTTAGAACGGGACCCTCAGTACTTC.

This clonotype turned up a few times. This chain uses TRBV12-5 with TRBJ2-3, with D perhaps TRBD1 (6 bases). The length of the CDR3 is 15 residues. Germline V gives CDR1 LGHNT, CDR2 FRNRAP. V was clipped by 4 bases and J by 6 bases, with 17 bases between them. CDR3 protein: CASGSTGMQSDTQYF. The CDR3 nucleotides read TGTGCTAGTGGTTCTACAGGGATGCAGAGCGATACGCAGTATTTT. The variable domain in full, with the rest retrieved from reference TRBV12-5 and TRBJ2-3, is DARVTQTPRHKVTEMGQEVTMRCQPILGHNTVFWYRQTMMQGLELLAYFRNRAPLDDSGMPKDRFSAEMPDATLATLKIQPSEPRDSAVYFCASGSTGMQSDTQYFGPGTRLTVL.

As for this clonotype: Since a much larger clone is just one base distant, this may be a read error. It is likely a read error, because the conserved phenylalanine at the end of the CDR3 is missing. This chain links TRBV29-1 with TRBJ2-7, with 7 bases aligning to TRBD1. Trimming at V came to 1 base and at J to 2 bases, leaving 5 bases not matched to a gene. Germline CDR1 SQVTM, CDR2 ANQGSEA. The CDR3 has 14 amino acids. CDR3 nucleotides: TGCAGCGTTGAAGGCGGACAGGCCCCCTACGAGCAGTACTTG. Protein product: CSVEGGQAPYEQYL.

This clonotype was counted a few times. CDR3 sequence: CASSPNIAEAFF. The CDR3 nucleotides are TGTGCCAGCAGCCCTAACATAGCTGAAGCTTTCTTT. The V and J genes are TRBV12-3 or TRBV12-4 and TRBJ1-1; no clear D gene. The ends were cut back, 6 bases at V and 6 bases at J, with 11 bases in the middle. The CDR3 loop spans 12 amino acids.

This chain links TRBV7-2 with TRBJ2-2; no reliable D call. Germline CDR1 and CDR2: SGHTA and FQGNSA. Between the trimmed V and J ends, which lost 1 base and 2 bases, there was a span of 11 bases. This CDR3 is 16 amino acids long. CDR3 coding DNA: TGTGCCAGCAGCTTAGTTGGGTTAGCCAACACCGGGGAGCTGTTTTTT. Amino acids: CASSLVGLANTGELFF.

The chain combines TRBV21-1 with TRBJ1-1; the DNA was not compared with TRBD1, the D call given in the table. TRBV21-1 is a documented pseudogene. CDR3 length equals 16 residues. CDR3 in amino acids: CASSTVRRTGGTEAFF. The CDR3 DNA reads TGTGCCAGCAGCACCGTCAGGCGGACAGGGGGAACTGAAGCTTTCTTT.

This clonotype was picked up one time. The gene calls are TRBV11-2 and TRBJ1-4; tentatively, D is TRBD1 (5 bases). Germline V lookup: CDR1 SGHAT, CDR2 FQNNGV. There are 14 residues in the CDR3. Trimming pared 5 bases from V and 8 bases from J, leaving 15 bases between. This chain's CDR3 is CASSSDWGYEKLFF. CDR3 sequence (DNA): TGTGCCAGCAGCAGCGATTGGGGGTACGAAAAACTGTTTTTT.

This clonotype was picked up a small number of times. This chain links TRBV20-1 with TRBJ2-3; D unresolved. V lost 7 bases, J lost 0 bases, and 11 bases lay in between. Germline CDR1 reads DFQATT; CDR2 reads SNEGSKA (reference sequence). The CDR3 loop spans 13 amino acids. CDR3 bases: TGCAGTGAAATCGTCACTAGCACAGATACGCAGTATTTT. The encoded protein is CSEIVTSTDTQYF.

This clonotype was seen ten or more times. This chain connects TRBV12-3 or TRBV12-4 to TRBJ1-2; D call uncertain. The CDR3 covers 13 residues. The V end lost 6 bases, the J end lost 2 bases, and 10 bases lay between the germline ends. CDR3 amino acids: CASSPGPNYGYTF. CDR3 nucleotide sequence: TGTGCCAGCAGCCCCGGGCCCAACTATGGCTACACCTTC.

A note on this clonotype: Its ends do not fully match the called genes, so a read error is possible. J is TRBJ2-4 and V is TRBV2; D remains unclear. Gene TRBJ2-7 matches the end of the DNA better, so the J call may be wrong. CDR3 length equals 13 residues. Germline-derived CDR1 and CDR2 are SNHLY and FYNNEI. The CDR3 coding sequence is TGTGCCAGCAGGGAAGGTCCTGGCGACGAGCAGTACTTC. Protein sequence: CASREGPGDEQYF.

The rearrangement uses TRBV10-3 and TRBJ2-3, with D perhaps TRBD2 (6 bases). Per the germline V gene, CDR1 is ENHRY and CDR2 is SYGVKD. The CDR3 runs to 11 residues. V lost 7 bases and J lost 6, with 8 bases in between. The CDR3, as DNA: TGTGCCATCAAGGAGGGGGATACGCAGTATTTT. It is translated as CAIKEGDTQYF.

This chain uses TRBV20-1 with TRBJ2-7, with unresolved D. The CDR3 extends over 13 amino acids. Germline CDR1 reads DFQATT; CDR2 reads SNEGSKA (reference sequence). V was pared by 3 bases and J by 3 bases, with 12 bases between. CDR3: CSARYQFLYEQYF. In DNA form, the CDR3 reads TGCAGTGCTAGGTACCAATTCCTCTACGAGCAGTACTTC.

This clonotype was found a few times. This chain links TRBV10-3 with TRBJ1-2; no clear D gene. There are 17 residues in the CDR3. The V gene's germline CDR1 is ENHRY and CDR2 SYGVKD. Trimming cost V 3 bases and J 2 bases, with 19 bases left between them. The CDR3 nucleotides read TGTGCCATCAGTGATATCCCGGAAGGCAGGCTGAACTATGGCTACACCTTC. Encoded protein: CAISDIPEGRLNYGYTF.

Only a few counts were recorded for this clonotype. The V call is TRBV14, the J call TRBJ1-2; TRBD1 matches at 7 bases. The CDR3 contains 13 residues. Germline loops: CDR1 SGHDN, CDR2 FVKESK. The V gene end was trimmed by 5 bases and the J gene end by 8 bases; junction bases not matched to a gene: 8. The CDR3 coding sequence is TGTGCCAGCAGCGCGAAACAGGGGAGCGGCTACACCTTC. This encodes CASSAKQGSGYTF.

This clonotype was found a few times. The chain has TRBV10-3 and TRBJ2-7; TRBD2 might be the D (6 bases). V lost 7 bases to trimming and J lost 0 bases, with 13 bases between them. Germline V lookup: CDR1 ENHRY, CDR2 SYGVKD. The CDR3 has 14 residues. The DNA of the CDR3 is TGTGCCATCACCCCGGTCGGGAGCTCCTACGAGCAGTACTTC. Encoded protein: CAITPVGSSYEQYF.

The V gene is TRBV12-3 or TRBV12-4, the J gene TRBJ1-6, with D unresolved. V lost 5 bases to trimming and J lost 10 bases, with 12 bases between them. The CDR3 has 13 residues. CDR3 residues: CASSLGLGSPLHF. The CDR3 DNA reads TGTGCCAGCAGTCTCGGATTAGGGTCACCCCTCCACTTT.